The next 7 T cell receptor beta chains were all read from a single sample in a study of CD8+CD57+ T cells in acquired aplastic anemia (dated by TCRdb to the late 2010s). Reads for this sample came from an Illumina HiSeq 2000. Profiling of TCR beta VDJ combinations and CDR3 sequences used genomic DNA as the template. TCRdb reran the public reads through fastp at Q25 and MiXCR, keeping productive beta chains. Every entry covers one CDR3 protein and lists the most common genes and DNA from its rows. The sample includes under 350,000 distinct CDR3 sequences, with roughly three fifths observed a single time. 6.5% to 10% of the sample rests with the top ten. Sequenced material: sorted CD4+, CD8+, or CD8+CD57+ T cells (not recorded which) from PBMCs. The origin of the receptors is a human donor with severe aplastic anemia or a healthy control (not recorded which).

CDR3 sequence: CASSLEGAGYQPQHF. CDR3 coding DNA: TGCGCCAGCAGCCTCGAGGGGGCGGGATATCAGCCCCAGCATTTT. V gene TRBV5-1 combines with J gene TRBJ1-5; 7 nucleotides match TRBD1. Germline V gives CDR1 SGHRS, CDR2 YFSETQ. Losses at the gene ends were 4 bases for V and 5 bases for J; bases not matched to a gene: 9. This CDR3 has 15 residues. Combining the CDR3 with reference TRBV5-1 and TRBJ1-5 gives the whole variable domain KAGVTQTPRYLIKTRGQQVTLSCSPISGHRSVSWYQQTPGQGLQFLFEYFSETQRNKGNFPGRFSGRQFSNSRSEMNVSTLELGDSALYLCASSLEGAGYQPQHFGDGTRLSIL.

This clonotype was picked up many times. CDR3 nucleotides: TGTGCCAGCAGATCCCCGGAAACAATAAACTATGGCTACACCTTC. Protein: CASRSPETINYGYTF. This chain connects TRBV5-6 to TRBJ1-2; D uncertain. CDR1 is SGHDT and CDR2 is YYEEEE in the germline V gene. Trimming removed 5 bases from V and 2 bases from J, with 16 bases in between. CDR3 length: 15 residues.

This clonotype was counted ten times or more. The J gene is TRBJ2-7, the V gene TRBV2; 9 bases are shared with TRBD1. The CDR3 has 12 residues. The V gene's germline CDR1 is SNHLY and CDR2 FYNNEI. J was trimmed by 5 bases and V by 6 bases; bases with no gene match: 2. This CDR3 is CASSDRGDEQYF. The CDR3 bases are TGTGCCAGCAGCGACAGGGGGGACGAGCAGTACTTC. Full variable domain (rest looked up from reference TRBV2 and TRBJ2-7): EPEVTQTPSHQVTQMGQEVILRCVPISNHLYFYWYRQILGQKVEFLVSFYNNEISEKSEIFDDQFSVERPDGSNFTLKIRSTKLEDSAMYFCASSDRGDEQYFGPGTRLTVT.

This rearrangement joins TRBV9 to TRBJ2-5; D is perhaps TRBD1 (5 bases). The CDR3 runs 14 residues. CDR1 is SGDLS and CDR2 is YYNGEE in the germline V gene. V lost 0 bases and J lost 1, with 7 bases in between. The DNA of the CDR3 is TGTGCCAGCAGCGTAGCAGGGTCCCAAGAGACCCAGTACTTC. Translating gives CASSVAGSQETQYF.

This clonotype occurred many times. The chain links TRBV7-9 to TRBJ2-7, with D hard to call. CDR3 length: 12 amino acids. V was trimmed by 1 base and J by 7 bases, leaving 8 bases between them. Germline lookup yields CDR1 SEHNR and CDR2 FQNEAQ (reference sequence). CDR3 loop: CASSLVGREQYF. The CDR3 region has the DNA TGTGCCAGCAGCTTAGTAGGGCGAGAGCAGTACTTC.

The chain uses TRBV24-1 and TRBJ1-6; D is uncertain. The V gene lost 9 bases and the J gene lost 9 bases, with 11 bases spanning the gap. The CDR3 runs to 12 residues. Germline CDR1 is KGHDR and CDR2 is SFDVKD. The CDR3 region is CATALYLSPLHF. In DNA form, the CDR3 reads TGTGCCACCGCTTTGTATCTTTCACCCCTCCACTTT.

A few counts support this clonotype. The chain is built from TRBV6-1 and TRBJ1-5, with D unresolved. V lost 2 bases, J lost 1 base, and 12 bases lay in between. This CDR3 is 16 amino acids long. CDR1 MNHNS and CDR2 SASEGT come from the germline V gene. The CDR3 region is CASSESKMGSNQPQHF. CDR3 in DNA: TGTGCCAGCAGTGAATCAAAAATGGGGAGCAATCAGCCCCAGCATTTT.